This T cell receptor (beta chain) derives from a study of beta chain features in type 1 diabetes. The table lists this clone with a few counts. What it binds is unknown. The CDR3 has 11 residues. V dropped 6 bases and J dropped 10 bases, with 13 bases sitting between them. CDR1 is DFQATT and CDR2 is SNEGSKA in the germline V gene (reference sequence). Study-level results: Across all four CD4+ subsets, people with type 1 diabetes showed modestly shorter TCRB CDR3s.

Via CD45RO/CCR7/CD25/CD127/CD95/CD27, cells of the CD4+ naive, central memory, regulatory and stem cell-like memory subsets were sorted. The sequenced template was cDNA made from the entire isolated RNA. Sequencing used immunoSEQ multiplex PCR; TCRdb keeps in-frame clones, though not all of them. The table lists under 70,000 clones, 55% to 80% of them singletons, with 0.25% to 0.35% in the top ten. The chain has TRBV20-1 and TRBJ2-1; no definite D call. Material for sequencing was stem cell memory CD4+ T cells from blood. This clonotype originated in a woman in her thirties with type 1 diabetes. The CDR3 loop is CSAPRQHEQFF. CDR3 sequence (DNA): TGCAGTGCCCCGCGACAACACGAGCAGTTCTTC.